This TCR beta chain was observed in a study of cytomegalovirus exposure and HLA in healthy donors (dated by TCRdb to the late 2010s). For the study in its entirety: The roughly 670 repertoires of the first cohort and the 95 to 150 validation repertoires were produced on the same platform, according to a later analysis. The study aimed to test whether signatures of past pathogen exposure could be identified by cataloging public T cell receptors. Along with the roughly 670-subject first cohort, a separate validation cohort of more than 90 different subjects was used. High-throughput TCR immunosequencing, statistical association of individual TCRs with disease status, and machine learning were combined to predict cytomegalovirus infection status. What the research found in general, with its limitations: Across donors, most TCR sequences were observed very rarely, whereas some public TCRs were present in many individuals. Cytomegalovirus status was reported to be diagnosed by the classifier with high specificity and sensitivity in both the original and validation cohorts. In a later analysis, TCRs clustered in the first cohort were found to also tend to co-occur in the 100 to 150 validation repertoires, with 85% to 95% of cluster scores above 0. A total of fewer than 200 TCR beta chains were listed by the study as associated with cytomegalovirus. In vitro tests confirmed that a few of the cytomegalovirus-associated TCR beta chains recognize cytomegalovirus antigens. A later analysis lacked HLA typing for the validation cohort, so it scored co-occurrence in that cohort across all 120 or so repertoires. It was suggested by the authors that the approach could potentially be generalized to other disease states and immunological phenotypes.

Notes on this clone: Its binding antigen is unknown. Base qualities were left out, and no much larger clone turns up one base away.

Separate from the approximately 700-subject first cohort, the validation cohort of around 130 subjects was the group to which the donors belonged. Library method: the immunoSEQ multiplex PCR assay. Per the original workflow: A statistical classification framework was built for diagnosing cytomegalovirus status from the catalog of TCR beta chain sequences. TCRdb limited this immuneACCESS table to in-frame rearrangements with V and J called. A share of clones is missing; checked studies link under half to unresolved V genes, and the rest is unexplained. V, J and clone size derive from that table, while D and trimming were established from the DNA sequence. For this sample there are 150,000 to 200,000 clones; roughly 83% appear just once. Roughly 10% of the sample is taken by the ten largest. Sequencing input: PBMCs. This TCR was recovered from a man aged 30-40 years in good health and CMV-seropositive.

The CDR3: CASSTGTGPYNEQFF. The DNA sequence is as follows: TGTGCCAGCAGTACCGGGACAGGGCCCTACAATGAGCAGTTCTTC. The chain is encoded by TRBV6-5 joined to TRBJ2-1, and 9 junctional nucleotides match TRBD1. Trimming takes 5 bases off V and 2 bases off J; junction bases not matched to a gene: 4. CDR1 and CDR2 were assigned from the germline V gene as MNHEY and SVGAGI. The CDR3 contains 15 residues, cysteine and phenylalanine counted. Just the 45-base CDR3 DNA is kept, in frame starting at base 1.